The entry below gives a single T cell receptor beta chain sequence along with its context. Its antigen is currently unknown. This record belongs to a study of cytomegalovirus exposure and HLA in healthy donors. About the study: Inside one of the first data releases sat about 85 million unique TCRs taken from HLA-typed donors. Whole-study findings and limits: The study labeled 170 or so TCR beta chains cytomegalovirus-associated. Earlier results showed most TCR beta V segments being productive about 87% or about 30% of the time.

With 60 Vbeta and 13 Jbeta primers, the PCR was carried out. TCRdb keeps only in-frame clones here, not all; method: immunoSEQ multiplex PCR. This table has under 200,000 clones, around two thirds appearing once. This CDR3 contains 14 residues. Germline V gene lookup returns CDR1 MNHEY and CDR2 SVGAGI. Germline trimming cut 5 bases from V and 5 bases from J; bases unmatched to any gene: 5. The material sequenced was PBMCs. The TCR comes from a man aged 40-49 years in good health and CMV-seronegative. The rearrangement links TRBV6-5 to TRBJ2-2; 7 bases are a match to TRBD2. The CDR3 DNA follows: TGTGCCAGCAGTCCCCCGGGGGGAACCGGGGAGCTGTTTTTT. Encoded protein: CASSPPGGTGELFF.